The T cell receptor beta chain under discussion was sequenced for a study of T cell repertoires in cytomegalovirus infection. Study information: Public TCR beta signature analysis indicated the presence of both CMV infection and matching HLA type. Study outcomes and limitations: Clonotypes of TCR beta that were HLA-C-restricted and CMV-specific dominated the ex vivo response. Totalled public TCR beta family frequency picked out people who carried CMV plus the relevant HLA.

Notes on this clonotype: What it binds is not known.

V lost 5 bases and J 1 base, leaving 11 bases between the germline ends. The CDR3 contains 14 residues. TCRdb itself ran the reads through MiXCR, one entry per CDR3 protein. Among roughly 140,000 distinct CDR3 sequences, about a quarter were seen once, and the ten largest hold over 9.5%. Sequencing was done on a sample of PBMCs. The chain has TRBV12-3 or TRBV12-4 and TRBJ2-5; D could derive from TRBD1 or TRBD2 (5 bases each). This clonotype was obtained from a human donor in good health (CMV status not recorded). Some clones in this sample may be carry-over from other donors' samples. The DNA for the CDR3 is TGTGCCAGCAGTCCCGGGACGGTCCAAGAGACCCAGTACTTC. Amino acids: CASSPGTVQETQYF.